This T cell receptor beta chain was captured in a study of STAT5B mutations in CD4+ large granular lymphocyte leukemia. Study-level findings and limits: Patient CD4-sorted repertoires stayed more clonal than healthy ones after leukemic-clone removal. Compared with healthy controls (2/35), patient top clones favored TRBV06 (8/27). The CD4+ versus CD8+ T-LGLL clonality difference may reflect limited sample size.

For this clone: What it binds is unknown.

Assay: immunoSEQ multiplex PCR; the TCRdb copy retains only in-frame clones and omits some. The table records approximately 27,000 clones, around 86% of them present only once. CDR1 DFQATT and CDR2 SNEGSKA come from the germline V gene (reference sequence). V lost 3 bases to trimming and J lost 3 bases, with 6 bases between them. This CDR3 spans 11 amino acids. Specimen: CD4+ T cells from blood buffy coats. This receptor was taken from a human donor in good health. The rearrangement joins TRBV20-1 to TRBJ2-7, with D perhaps TRBD2 (6 bases). The chain's CDR3 is CSASGGYEQYF. As DNA, the CDR3 is TGCAGTGCTAGCGGGGGCTACGAGCAGTACTTC.